This T cell receptor beta chain was sequenced in a study of blood T cell repertoires in COVID-19 (dated by TCRdb to the early 2020s). With respect to the entire study: Samples covering the acute and convalescent phases of COVID-19 were provided by collaborators in the United States, Italy and Spain. Subjects who had been exposed to COVID-19, were actively infected with it, or had recovered from it provided the deeply sampled blood TCRbeta repertoires that made up the dataset. The material from the prospective study consisted of cDNA or gDNA derived from T cells, B-cell-depleted T cells, or PBMCs. A freely available public database, intended as a resource for researchers studying the immune response to SARS-CoV-2, is where the repertoires were released. Where HLA class I and class II types were available, the types were taken from metadata supplied by the sample provider, not from assay-based typing. Samples came from the ongoing ImmuneRACE study (first 160 participants) plus 1,254 subjects from 6 global collaborators. A de-identified subject ID, COVID-19 status, age in years and sex were almost always included in the sample metadata.

Each collaborating institution followed its own protocols to collect whole blood in K2EDTA tubes. For TCRbeta analysis, collaborators shipped samples as frozen whole blood, isolated PBMCs, or DNA extracted from either of those sample types. Broad study findings and their caveats: How much clinical and demographic metadata was included differed by source and by participant, and the metadata was provided uncurated.

To note about this clone: What antigen it recognizes has not been identified. Within one base of it there is no much larger clone, and no base qualities were kept.

TCRbeta CDR3 regions were amplified from genomic DNA using the immunoSEQ Assay, a bias-controlled multiplex PCR. Turning to the authors' computational methods: Nucleated cell counts per sample were estimated from amplification of reference gene primers within the assay. To quantify the absolute abundance of each unique TCRbeta CDR3 rearrangement, sequence reads were collapsed and filtered. For each sample, productive Simpson clonality was calculated by taking the square root of Simpson's diversity index across productive rearrangements. Here the immuneACCESS table is served through TCRdb, limited to in-frame sequences with V and J called. Missing clones are a known gap in these copies; in checked studies unresolved V genes cover under half, and the rest lacks a known reason. From that table come the V and J calls and clone size; the DNA was used to work out D and trimming. Recorded for this sample are 75,000 to 100,000 clones; around 90% of them occurred a single time. More than 5.5% of the sample rests with the top ten.

Here V drops 5 bases and J drops 5 bases, and the junction holds 3 bases not matched to any gene. Spanning cysteine to phenylalanine, the CDR3 consists of 13 amino acids. Just CDR3 DNA is preserved here, 39 bases in frame from base 1. The sequence derives from a man in his 70s with acute or convalescent COVID-19. The specimen was peripheral blood. The chain couples TRBV12-3 or TRBV12-4 to TRBJ1-1; TRBD1 fits 9 bases in the junction. For the CDR3, the sequence is CASSQQGATEAFF. The nucleotides are TGTGCCAGCAGTCAACAGGGGGCAACTGAAGCTTTCTTT.